This T cell receptor beta chain was obtained from a study of breast tumors, draining lymph nodes, adjacent tissues. TCRdb called the multiplex PCR reads again in MiXCR, with one record for every CDR3 protein. The repertoire includes nearly 200,000 distinct CDR3 sequences, approximately 33% of them detected once, and about 4.3% sits in the top ten. Study-wide results and limits: Luminal-like breast cancer showed significantly higher tumor–nontumor repertoire similarity than basal-like. Tumor T cell lymph node origin was a supported hypothesis, not proven. The data were judged consistent with most tumor T cells coming from lymph node and expanding in tumor. Tumors had less TCR diversity than lymph nodes, more than nontumor tissue.

This CDR3 is built from 16 residues. CDR1 SGHRS and CDR2 YFSETQ come from the germline V gene. The trim removed 2 bases at V and 1 base at J, leaving 3 bases unmatched. Breast cancer patients provided tissue from their axillary draining lymph nodes. This clonotype was seen many times. The antigen is unknown. This receptor was identified in a female donor with breast cancer. Some clones in this sample may be carry-over from other donors' samples. The V gene is TRBV5-1, the J gene TRBJ2-6, with TRBD1 matching 7 bases. The sequencing input was axillary lymph node tissue. CDR3 DNA: TGCGCCAGCAGCTTTGTACAGGGGTCTGGGGCCAACGTCCTGACTTTC. Residues: CASSFVQGSGANVLTF.